Below are 4 T cell receptor beta chains sequenced from a single sample in a study of cytomegalovirus exposure and HLA in healthy donors (dated by TCRdb to 2015 to 2018). The method was the immunoSEQ multiplex PCR assay. For the multiplex PCR, a mixture combining 60 forward primers for TCR Vbeta segments and 13 reverse primers for TCR Jbeta segments was used. Drawn from immuneACCESS, this table holds only the in-frame rearrangements with V and J called that TCRdb kept. Clones are partly lost; checked studies trace under half to an unresolved V gene and leave the rest unexplained. A total of about 200,000 clones appear in this sample, over 9.5% of them only once. In total, the top ten clones hold 7.8% of the sample. Sequencing input: PBMCs. The receptors shown here come from a man between 45 and 60 years old in good health and CMV-seropositive.

This clone was picked up a small number of times. CDR3: CASSLLREGQETQYF. DNA for the CDR3: TGTGCCAGCAGTTTATTGCGGGAAGGGCAAGAGACCCAGTACTTC. The rearrangement links TRBV28 to TRBJ2-5, with D possibly TRBD2 on 6 matching bases. The germline gives CDR1 MDHEN, CDR2 SYDVKM. The ends were cut back, 1 base at V and 2 bases at J, with 11 bases in the middle. The CDR3 runs 15 residues.

This clone showed up just a few times. V gene TRBV11-2 combines with J gene TRBJ2-5; 9 nucleotides agree with TRBD2. CDR1 is SGHAT and CDR2 is FQNNGV in the germline V gene. V lost 3 bases and J lost 5; bases outside the gene matches: 10. The CDR3 loop spans 16 amino acids. The CDR3 DNA sequence: TGTGCCAGCAGCTTCGTTCGCGGGGGGGCCTCTGAGACCCAGTACTTC. Translated: CASSFVRGGASETQYF.

This clone came up a few times. V is TRBV10-1 and J is TRBJ1-2; no definite D call. Between the trimmed V and J ends, which lost 3 bases and 7 bases, there was a span of 9 bases. The germline CDR1 and CDR2 sequences are WNHNN and SYGVQD (reference sequence). This CDR3 region has 12 residues. The DNA of the CDR3 is TGCGCCAGCAGTGAAGGAGGAGGTGGCTACACCTTC. The encoded protein is CASSEGGGGYTF.

The CDR3 sequence is CASSRTGEGEKLFF. CDR3 sequence (DNA): TGTGCCAGCAGCCGGACAGGGGAGGGCGAAAAACTGTTTTTT. The chain is built from TRBV5-4 and TRBJ1-4, with 9 bases matching TRBD1. With V trimmed by 4 bases and J by 8 bases, 6 bases remained unmatched. The CDR3 runs to 14 residues. The germline V gene encodes CDR1 SGHNT and CDR2 YYREEE (reference sequence).